Only a few counts were recorded for the clone carrying this TCR beta chain. Its antigen is unknown. This sample was taken from a study of T cells in Graves' hyperthyroidism and ophthalmopathy. Each patient was aged 18 to 65 and had newly diagnosed hyperthyroidism of under 2 months' duration. The source material, RNA transcripts, was used to amplify TCR beta CDR3 regions. The TCR CDR3 first-round RT-PCR relied on the HTBI primer set. TCRdb fed the multiplex PCR reads into MiXCR, producing one record per CDR3 protein. This repertoire shows about 620,000 distinct CDR3 sequences, around 15% found once; its top ten account for 3.8%. The CDR3 is made up of 13 amino acids. The germline V gene encodes CDR1 SNHLY and CDR2 FYNNEI. V was cut by 3 bases and J by 7 bases, with 10 bases left in between. Study-wide results and limits: Model output signaled ophthalmopathy a median 6.5 months ahead of onset. Most clonotypes that expanded in the thyroid above 0.001 also showed up in blood.

Sequenced sample: blood. V is TRBV2 and J is TRBJ1-5; D not resolved. This receptor was taken from a woman aged 25 to 45 with Graves' hyperthyroidism. CDR3 DNA sequence: TGTGCCAGCAGTGAGGGGTTCAGACAGCCCCAGCATTTT. Residues: CASSEGFRQPQHF.